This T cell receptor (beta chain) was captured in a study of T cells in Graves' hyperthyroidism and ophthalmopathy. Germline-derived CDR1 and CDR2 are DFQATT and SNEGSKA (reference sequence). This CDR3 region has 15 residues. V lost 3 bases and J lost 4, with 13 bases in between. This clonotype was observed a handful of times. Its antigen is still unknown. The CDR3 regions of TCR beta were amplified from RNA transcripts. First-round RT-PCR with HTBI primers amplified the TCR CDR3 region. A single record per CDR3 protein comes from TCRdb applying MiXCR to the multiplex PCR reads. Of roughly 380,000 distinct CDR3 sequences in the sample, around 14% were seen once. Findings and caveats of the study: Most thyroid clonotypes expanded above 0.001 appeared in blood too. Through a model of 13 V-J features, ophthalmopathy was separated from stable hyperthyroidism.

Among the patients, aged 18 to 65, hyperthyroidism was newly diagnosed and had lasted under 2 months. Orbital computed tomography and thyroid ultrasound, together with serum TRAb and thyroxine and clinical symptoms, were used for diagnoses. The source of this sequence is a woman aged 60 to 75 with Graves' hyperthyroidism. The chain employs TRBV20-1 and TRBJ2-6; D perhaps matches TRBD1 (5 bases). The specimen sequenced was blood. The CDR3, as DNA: TGCAGTGCTAGTTCCGGGTCAGGGGGGGCCAACGTCCTGACTTTC. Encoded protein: CSASSGSGGANVLTF.